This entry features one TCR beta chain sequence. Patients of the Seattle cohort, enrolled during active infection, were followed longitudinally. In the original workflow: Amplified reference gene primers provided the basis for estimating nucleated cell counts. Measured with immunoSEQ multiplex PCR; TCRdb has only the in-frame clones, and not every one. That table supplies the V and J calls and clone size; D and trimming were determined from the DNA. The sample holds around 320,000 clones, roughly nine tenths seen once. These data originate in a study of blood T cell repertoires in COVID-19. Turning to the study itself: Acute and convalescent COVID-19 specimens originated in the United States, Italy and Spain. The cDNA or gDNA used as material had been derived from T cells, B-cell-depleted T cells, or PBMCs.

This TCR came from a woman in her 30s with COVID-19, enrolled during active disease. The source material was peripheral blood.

The CDR3 region is CASSRTDKRDQPQHF. In nucleotides, the CDR3 is TGCGCCAGCAGTCGGACAGATAAGCGAGATCAGCCCCAGCATTTT. This sequence joins TRBV4-1 and TRBJ1-5, with TRBD1 as a possible D gene (6 bases). Germline CDR1 MGHRA, CDR2 YSYEKL. Trimming took 6 bases from V and 5 from J, leaving 17 bases between them. The CDR3 totals 15 residues.